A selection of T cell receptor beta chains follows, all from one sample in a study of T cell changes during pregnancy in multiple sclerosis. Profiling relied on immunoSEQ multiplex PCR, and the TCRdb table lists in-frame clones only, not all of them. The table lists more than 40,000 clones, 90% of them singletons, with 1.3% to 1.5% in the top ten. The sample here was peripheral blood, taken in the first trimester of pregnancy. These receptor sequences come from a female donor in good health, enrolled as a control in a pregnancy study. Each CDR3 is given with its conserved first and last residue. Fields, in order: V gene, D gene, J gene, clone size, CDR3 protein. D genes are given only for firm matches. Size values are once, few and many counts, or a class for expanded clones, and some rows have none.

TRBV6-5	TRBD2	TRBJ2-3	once	CASSDRDYTDTQYF
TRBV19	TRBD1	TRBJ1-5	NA	CASSKTGGISNQPQHF
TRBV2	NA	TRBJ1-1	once	CASNRAGDNTEAFF
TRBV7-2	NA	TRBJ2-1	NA	CASSRNLVSSSSYNEQFF
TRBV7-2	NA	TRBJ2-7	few	CASSLGSPSASFSYEQYF
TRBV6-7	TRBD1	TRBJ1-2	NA	CASSYDGTGDYGYTF
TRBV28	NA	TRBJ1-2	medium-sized	CASSRGSGYTF
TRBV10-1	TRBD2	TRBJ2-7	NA	CASSERLAASSYEQYF
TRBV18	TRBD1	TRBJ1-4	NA	CASSPNPRTGTGVNEKLFF
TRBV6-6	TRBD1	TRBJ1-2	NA	CASSAGTGILNYGYTF
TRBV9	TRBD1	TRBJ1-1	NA	CASSVDPGTGGVEAFF
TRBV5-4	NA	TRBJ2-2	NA	CASSLGGNTGELFF
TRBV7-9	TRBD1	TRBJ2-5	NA	CASSLADRAGKTQYF
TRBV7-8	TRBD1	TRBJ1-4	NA	CASSSRTGGSLNEKLFF
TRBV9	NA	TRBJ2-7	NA	CASSKAESSYEQYF
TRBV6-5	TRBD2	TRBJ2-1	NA	CASSYIAGVYNEQFF
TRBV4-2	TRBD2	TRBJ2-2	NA	CASSLGSGLAGAANTGELFF
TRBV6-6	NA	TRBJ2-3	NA	CATLQSGSTDTQYF
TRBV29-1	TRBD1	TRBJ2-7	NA	CSVPGQGVYEQYF
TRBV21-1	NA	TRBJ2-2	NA	CASSNSTSGGASSGELFF
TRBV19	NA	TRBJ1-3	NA	CASSMTRRGGNTIYF
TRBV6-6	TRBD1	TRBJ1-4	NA	CVTLGTGGAEKLFF
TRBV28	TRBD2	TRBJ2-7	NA	CASSFGTSGSYEQYF
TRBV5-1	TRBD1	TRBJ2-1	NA	CASSFAPGQGEFF
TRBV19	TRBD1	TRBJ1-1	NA	CASAGQGAGAFF
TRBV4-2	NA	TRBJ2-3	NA	CASSQVLSVQGTDTQYF
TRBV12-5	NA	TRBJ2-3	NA	CATETGIPDTQYF
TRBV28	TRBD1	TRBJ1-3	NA	CASKGAQGNTIYF
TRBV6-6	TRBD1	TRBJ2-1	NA	CASSPTGGGSNEQFF
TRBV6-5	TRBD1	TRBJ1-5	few	CASSRTGTDQPQHF
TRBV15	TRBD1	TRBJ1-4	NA	CATSPHPRSTGGLYNEKLFF
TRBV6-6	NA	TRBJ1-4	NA	CATGLGAATPEKLFF
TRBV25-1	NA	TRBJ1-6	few	CASSEDRINSPLHF
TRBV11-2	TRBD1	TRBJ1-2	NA	CASSPSGRGPYGYTF
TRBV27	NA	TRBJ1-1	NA	CASSPQGDGTEAFF
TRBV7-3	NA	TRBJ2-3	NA	CASSWTITDTQYF
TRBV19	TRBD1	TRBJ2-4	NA	CASSIIGQGIGIQYF
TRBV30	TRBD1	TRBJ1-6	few	CAWTPGQGDSLHF
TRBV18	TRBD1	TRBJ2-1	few	CASSPGTGEYNEQFF
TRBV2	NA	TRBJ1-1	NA	CASSEQTGGGTEAFF
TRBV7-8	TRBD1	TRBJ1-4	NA	CASSWTGFSWREKLFF
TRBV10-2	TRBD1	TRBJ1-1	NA	CASHRDRGPNTEAFF
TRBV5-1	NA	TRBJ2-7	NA	CASSSLTGPEQYF
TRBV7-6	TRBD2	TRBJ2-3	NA	CASSLAASGGSTDTQYF
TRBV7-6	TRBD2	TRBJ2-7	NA	CASSLATGAGGPREQYF
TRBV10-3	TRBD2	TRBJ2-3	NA	CAISWTSGHDTQYF
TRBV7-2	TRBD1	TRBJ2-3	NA	CASSLVSQGADTQYF
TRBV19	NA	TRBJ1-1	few	CASSIGSGGNTEAFF
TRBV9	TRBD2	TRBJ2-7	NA	CASSVGRGLAGSSYEQYF